This T cell receptor beta chain was captured in a study of blood T cell repertoires in COVID-19. In the original processing: Amplified reference gene primers provided the basis for estimating nucleated cell counts. The repertoire was sequenced with immunoSEQ multiplex PCR; TCRdb's copy has only in-frame clones and lacks some. For V, J and clone size, that table is used; D and trimming come from the DNA. The sample lists around 93,000 clones, about nine tenths occurring once. V was pared by 6 bases and J by 1 base, with 16 bases between. Looked up from germline, CDR1 is MNHEY and CDR2 is SVGEGT. The CDR3 has 16 amino acids.

The receptor was derived from a man aged 18 to 30 with COVID-19, enrolled during active disease. V gene TRBV6-2 or TRBV6-3 combines with J gene TRBJ2-1; D remains ambiguous. The specimen sequenced was peripheral blood. The CDR3 coding sequence is TGTGCCAGCAGCCGACTTCTAGTGGCTTCCTACAATGAGCAGTTCTTC. Translated: CASSRLLVASYNEQFF.